The T cell receptor (beta chain) described here comes from a study of CD8 T cells in Susac syndrome. Sequencing of TCR beta covered CD8+ and CD4+ T cells obtained from blood. Random-hexamer reverse transcription was applied to about 0.45 to 1 ug RNA. TCRdb fed the immunoSEQ multiplex PCR reads into MiXCR, producing one record per CDR3 protein. The repertoire holds around 170,000 distinct CDR3 sequences, with more than 90% as singletons. In germline, CDR1 is SQVTM, CDR2 ANQGSEA. This CDR3 region has 13 residues. Trimming cost V 4 bases and J 9 bases; bases outside gene matches: 3. This chain connects TRBV29-1 to TRBJ1-6; TRBD1 aligns across 10 bases. Sequencing was done on a sample of CD4+ T cells from PBMCs. The clonotype was recovered from a human donor with Susac syndrome. CDR3 loop: CSVGDRGRSPLHF. The CDR3 DNA reads as TGCAGCGTTGGGGACAGGGGCCGTTCACCCCTCCACTTT.